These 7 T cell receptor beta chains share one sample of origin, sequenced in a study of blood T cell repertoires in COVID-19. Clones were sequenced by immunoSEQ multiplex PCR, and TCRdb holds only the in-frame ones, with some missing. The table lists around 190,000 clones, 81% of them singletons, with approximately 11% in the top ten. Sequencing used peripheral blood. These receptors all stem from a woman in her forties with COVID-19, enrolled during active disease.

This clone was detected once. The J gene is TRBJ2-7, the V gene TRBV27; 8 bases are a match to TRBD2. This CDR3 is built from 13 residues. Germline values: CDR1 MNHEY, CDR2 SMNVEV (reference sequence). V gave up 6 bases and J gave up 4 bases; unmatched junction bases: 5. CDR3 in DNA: TGTGCCAGCAGCCTAGCGGGCGTTTACGAGCAGTACTTC. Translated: CASSLAGVYEQYF.

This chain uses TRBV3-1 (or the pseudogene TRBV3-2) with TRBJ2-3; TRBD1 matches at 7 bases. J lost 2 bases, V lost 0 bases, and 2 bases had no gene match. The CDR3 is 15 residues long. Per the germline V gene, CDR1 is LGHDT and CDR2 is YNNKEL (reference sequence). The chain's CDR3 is CASSQEGQITDTQYF. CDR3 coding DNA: TGTGCCAGCAGCCAAGAGGGACAGATCACAGATACGCAGTATTTT.

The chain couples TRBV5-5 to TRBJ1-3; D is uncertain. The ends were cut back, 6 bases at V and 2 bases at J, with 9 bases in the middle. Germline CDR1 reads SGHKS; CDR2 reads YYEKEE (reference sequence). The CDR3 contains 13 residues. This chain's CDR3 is CASKLAAGNTIYF. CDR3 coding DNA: TGTGCCAGCAAGCTCGCGGCTGGAAACACCATATATTTT.

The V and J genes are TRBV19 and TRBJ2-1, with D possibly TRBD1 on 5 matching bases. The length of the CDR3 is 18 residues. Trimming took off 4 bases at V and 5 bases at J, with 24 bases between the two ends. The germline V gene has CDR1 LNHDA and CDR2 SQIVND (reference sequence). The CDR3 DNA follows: TGTGCCAGTAGTACCCCCTACAGGCGAGGTCAGTCTCACAATGAGCAGTTCTTC. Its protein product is CASSTPYRRGQSHNEQFF.

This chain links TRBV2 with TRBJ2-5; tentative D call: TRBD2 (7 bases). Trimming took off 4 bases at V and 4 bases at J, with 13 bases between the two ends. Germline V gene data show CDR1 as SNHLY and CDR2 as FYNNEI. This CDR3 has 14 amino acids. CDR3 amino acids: CASSAWGGGETQYF. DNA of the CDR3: TGTGCCAGCAGTGCATGGGGGGGCGGAGAGACCCAGTACTTC.

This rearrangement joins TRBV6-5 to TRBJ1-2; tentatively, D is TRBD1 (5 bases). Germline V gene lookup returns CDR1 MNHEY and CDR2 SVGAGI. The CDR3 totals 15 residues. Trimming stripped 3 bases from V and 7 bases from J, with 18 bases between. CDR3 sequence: CASSYHPQGESGYTF. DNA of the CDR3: TGTGCCAGCAGTTATCACCCCCAGGGTGAAAGTGGCTACACCTTC.

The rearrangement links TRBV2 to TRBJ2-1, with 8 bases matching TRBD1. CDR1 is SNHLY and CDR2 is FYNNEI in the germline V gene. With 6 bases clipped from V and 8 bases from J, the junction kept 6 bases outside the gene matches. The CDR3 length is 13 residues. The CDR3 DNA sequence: TGTGCCAGCAGGCCTCCAGGGGGCGATGAGCAGTTCTTC. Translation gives CASRPPGGDEQFF.